This TCR beta chain came from a study of blood T cell repertoires in COVID-19. About the research overall: The origin of the acute and convalescent COVID-19 samples was the United States, Italy and Spain. From T cells, B-cell-depleted T cells, or PBMCs came the material, which was cDNA or gDNA.

Germline CDR1 and CDR2: LGHNA and YNFKEQ. J lost 5 bases, V lost 4 bases, and 7 bases had no gene match. CDR3 length: 14 amino acids. Original processing notes: Nucleated cell number was recorded as an estimate derived from reference gene primer amplification. Using immunoSEQ multiplex PCR, the repertoire was profiled, and TCRdb retains in-frame clones only, with some absent. The D gene and trimming were derived from the DNA, and the V and J assignments and clone size from that table. Of 200,000 to 250,000 clones listed, 70% to 90% are singletons. This chain uses TRBV4-2 with TRBJ1-1, with 7 bases aligning to TRBD1. What was sequenced was peripheral blood. The source of this sequence is a woman under 30 who had recovered from COVID-19. CDR3 loop: CASSPRDRGTEAFF. The CDR3 DNA reads as TGTGCCAGCAGCCCCCGGGACAGAGGAACTGAAGCTTTCTTT.